The clone carrying this T cell receptor beta chain was counted a few times. The sample is drawn from a study of sequential checkpoint blockade in melanoma. Germline V gene sequence: CDR1 MNHGY, CDR2 SAAAGT. The CDR3 consists of 16 residues. V gave up 7 bases and J gave up 2 bases, with 18 bases separating them. Specified treatment: randomized to nivolumab then ipilimumab (arm A) or the reverse (arm B). Using immunoSEQ multiplex PCR, the repertoire was profiled, and TCRdb retains in-frame clones only, with some absent. In the table there are around 2,500 clones, roughly a fifth of which are singletons.

The sequence came from a human donor with melanoma. V usage is TRBV6-8 and J usage is TRBJ1-5, with D unresolved. The sequences come from tumor tissue (inferred from file names), collected from a patient given nivolumab and ipilimumab in sequence. The CDR3 region has the DNA TGTGCCAGCATTCTTACCCGGAGTGGAGGCAATCAGCCCCAGCATTTT. It encodes CASILTRSGGNQPQHF.